The 20 T cell receptor beta chains presented below share a single source sample, sequenced in a study of T cells after yellow fever vaccination. TCRdb reanalysed the 5' RACE reads using MiXCR and keeps one entry per CDR3 protein. The repertoire includes 500,000 to 650,000 distinct CDR3 sequences, about 14% of them detected once, and over 12% sits in the top ten. The sequenced sample was PBMCs, obtained on the day of the yellow fever booster vaccination. The receptors come from a man younger than 40 who received the YFV17D yellow fever vaccine.

This clonotype was seen a single time. Relative to the germline gene, one junction end is altered; a read error may explain this. This chain connects TRBV7-7 to TRBJ2-2, with no clear D. CDR3 length equals 14 residues. Germline V gene data show CDR1 as SSHAT and CDR2 as FNYEAQ (reference sequence). The CDR3 sequence: CASSTRMNTGELFF. CDR3 nucleotides: TGTGCTAGCAGCACCCGAATGAACACCGGGGAGCTGTTTTTT.

This clonotype was observed at least ten times. The CDR3 reads CASSPGGTSYEQYF. In DNA form, the CDR3 reads TGTGCCAGCAGTCCAGGTGGAACCTCCTACGAGCAGTACTTC. The chain is built from TRBV12-3 or TRBV12-4 and TRBJ2-7; D not resolved. V shed 5 bases and J shed 0 bases, with 11 bases lying between them. The CDR3 length is 14 residues.

This clonotype was counted only a few times. Germline is not matched at one junction end, which may reflect a read error. The chain carries TRBV5-4 and TRBJ2-7, with D perhaps matching TRBD1 (6 bases). This CDR3 has 13 residues. Germline values: CDR1 SGHNT, CDR2 YYREEE (reference sequence). The CDR3 DNA reads TGTGCCAGCAGTTTGGACAGCCTGGGGGAGCAGTACTTC. Translated, it gives CASSLDSLGEQYF.

The chain joins TRBV19 to TRBJ2-3; either TRBD1 or TRBD2 may fit D (5 bases each). The CDR3 consists of 14 residues. V was shortened by 5 bases and J by 3 bases, with 12 bases between the two germline ends. CDR1 and CDR2 from the germline V gene are LNHDA and SQIVND (reference sequence). The CDR3 DNA reads as TGTGCCAGTAGTTGGGGGAAGAGGACAGATACGCAGTATTTT. It is translated as CASSWGKRTDTQYF.

CDR3 loop: CASSQGGVETQYF. The CDR3, as DNA: TGCGCCAGCAGCCAAGGCGGGGTGGAGACCCAGTACTTC. The J gene is TRBJ2-5, the V gene TRBV4-3; weak D call: TRBD2 (6 bases). Germline-derived CDR1 and CDR2 are LGHNA and YSLEER. CDR3 length equals 13 residues. Trimming took 1 base from V and 5 from J, leaving 8 bases between them.

The chain carries TRBV9 and TRBJ2-1, with TRBD2 identical over 7 bases. The CDR3 is made up of 16 amino acids. With V trimmed by 2 bases and J by 1 base, 6 bases remained unmatched. Germline loops: CDR1 SGDLS, CDR2 YYNGEE. CDR3 sequence: CASSVGGGRSYNEQFF. In nucleotides, the CDR3 is TGTGCCAGCAGCGTTGGCGGCGGGAGATCCTACAATGAGCAGTTCTTC.

V is TRBV14 and J is TRBJ2-4; no clear D gene. With 2 bases removed from V and 2 bases from J, the gap between germline ends came to 10 bases. Germline V lookup: CDR1 SGHDN, CDR2 FVKESK. This CDR3 comprises 15 residues. In DNA form, the CDR3 reads TGTGCCAGCAGCCAAACGAGGTCTTCCAAAAACATTCAGTACTTC. Encoded protein: CASSQTRSSKNIQYF. The variable domain in full, with the rest retrieved from reference TRBV14 and TRBJ2-4, is EAGVTQFPSHSVIEKGQTVTLRCDPISGHDNLYWYRRVMGKEIKFLLHFVKESKQDESGMPNNRFLAERTGGTYSTLKVQPAELEDSGVYFCASSQTRSSKNIQYFGAGTRLSVL.

This chain links TRBV29-1 with TRBJ1-5, with D unclear. Trimming took 7 bases from V and 0 from J, leaving 13 bases between them. The CDR3 totals 14 residues. Germline values: CDR1 SQVTM, CDR2 ANQGSEA. The CDR3, as DNA: TGCAGCGCTGGACTCGGGGATAGCAATCAGCCCCAGCATTTT. It is translated as CSAGLGDSNQPQHF.

This chain uses TRBV19 with TRBJ2-1, with D unresolved. The V gene's germline CDR1 is LNHDA and CDR2 SQIVND (reference sequence). The CDR3 loop spans 15 amino acids. V dropped 3 bases and J dropped 0 bases, with 9 bases sitting between them. CDR3 residues: CASSIGQSSYNEQFF. Written as DNA, the CDR3 is TGTGCCAGTAGTATTGGCCAGAGCTCCTACAATGAGCAGTTCTTC.

The rearrangement joins TRBV7-9 to TRBJ2-5, with D unclear. CDR3 length equals 14 residues. V was clipped by 7 bases and J by 3 bases, with 15 bases between them. Germline V gene sequence: CDR1 SEHNR, CDR2 FQNEAQ (reference sequence). The CDR3 region has the DNA TGTGCCAGCACCCTCTTCGTTGGGGAAGAGACCCAGTACTTC. Residues: CASTLFVGEETQYF.

The rearrangement uses TRBV2 and TRBJ2-5, with a possible D match to TRBD2 (5 bases). Trimming removed 6 bases at V and 1 base at J, with 12 bases between. CDR1 SNHLY and CDR2 FYNNEI come from the germline V gene. The CDR3 runs to 14 residues. CDR3 nucleotide sequence: TGTGCCAGCAGGGTGGAGGAAATCCAAGAGACCCAGTACTTC. Protein sequence: CASRVEEIQETQYF.

Many counts were recorded for this clonotype. This chain connects TRBV7-6 to TRBJ2-7; 12 bases agree with TRBD1. Looked up from germline, CDR1 is SGHVS and CDR2 is FNYEAQ. V shed 4 bases, J shed 7 bases, and the junction held 8 bases outside the gene matches. This CDR3 has 15 residues. The CDR3 nucleotides are TGTGCCAGCAGCTCCGGGACAGGGGGCTTCTGGGAGCAGTACTTC. It translates to CASSSGTGGFWEQYF.

The V gene is TRBV7-9, the J gene TRBJ1-4; D is unclear. The CDR3 has 13 residues. Trimming shortened V by 3 bases and J by 7 bases, and 9 bases separated the two germline ends. Germline V gives CDR1 SEHNR, CDR2 FQNEAQ (reference sequence). The CDR3 coding sequence is TGTGCCAGCAGCTTCCGCGACTTTGAAAAACTGTTTTTT. Protein sequence: CASSFRDFEKLFF.

The rearrangement uses TRBV12-3 or TRBV12-4 and TRBJ2-1; 10 positions match TRBD2. The CDR3 totals 16 residues. V dropped 6 bases and J dropped 6; count of bases not matched to a gene: 11. The CDR3 is CASSPADSGRANEQFF. In DNA, the CDR3 is TGTGCCAGCAGCCCCGCCGACAGCGGGAGGGCCAATGAGCAGTTCTTC.

Turning to this clonotype: A much bigger clone sits one base away, suggesting this may be a read error. This chain links TRBV20-1 with TRBJ2-1; 7 bases match TRBD2. The CDR3 extends over 14 amino acids. Losses at the gene ends were 3 bases for V and 12 bases for J; bases not matched to a gene: 14. Germline values: CDR1 DFQATT, CDR2 SNEGSKA (reference sequence). The CDR3 DNA reads TGCAGTGCTAGCGGGAGGACCTTCAGGGATGGGCAGTTCTTC. It encodes CSASGRTFRDGQFF.

This clonotype has a handful of counts. V and J are TRBV19 and TRBJ2-7; 9 bases are a match to TRBD1. CDR3 length: 15 amino acids. Losses at the gene ends were 4 bases for V and 7 bases for J; bases not matched to a gene: 11. Germline V lookup: CDR1 LNHDA, CDR2 SQIVND (reference sequence). The CDR3 sequence is CASSTVTGGNGEQYF. In DNA form, the CDR3 reads TGTGCCAGTAGTACCGTGACAGGGGGTAACGGAGAGCAGTACTTC.

The V gene is TRBV24-1, the J gene TRBJ2-1; 8 bases fit TRBD2. This CDR3 region has 13 residues. With 4 bases clipped from V and 9 bases from J, the junction kept 4 bases outside the gene matches. The germline gives CDR1 KGHDR, CDR2 SFDVKD. CDR3: CATSDTGTSEQFF. The CDR3 DNA reads as TGTGCCACCAGTGACACCGGGACTAGTGAGCAGTTCTTC.

Ten or more counts support this clonotype. The chain has TRBV6-2 or TRBV6-3 and TRBJ2-7; 8 bases align to TRBD2. With V trimmed by 5 bases and J by 12 bases, 6 bases remained unmatched. In germline, CDR1 is MNHEY, CDR2 SVGEGT. This CDR3 is built from 11 residues. The CDR3 region has the DNA TGTGCCAGCAGTACGGGACTAGTACGGTACTTC. Translated: CASSTGLVRYF.

This clonotype turned up a few times. The chain couples TRBV7-2 to TRBJ1-5, with D maybe TRBD1 (5 bases). Germline V gene data show CDR1 as SGHTA and CDR2 as FQGNSA. The CDR3 contains 14 residues. V was trimmed by 8 bases and J by 10 bases, leaving 21 bases between them. CDR3 protein: CASEPGTAVSPQHF. The CDR3 coding sequence is TGTGCCAGCGAACCCGGGACCGCGGTCAGCCCCCAGCATTTT.

The gene calls are TRBV20-1 and TRBJ2-5; unclear D gene. This CDR3 region has 13 residues. CDR1 and CDR2 (germline): DFQATT, SNEGSKA (reference sequence). Trimming left V 6 bases short and J 2 bases short, with 13 bases between. The CDR3 region is CSAPFLGQETQYF. Here the CDR3 DNA reads TGCAGTGCCCCATTTTTGGGTCAAGAGACCCAGTACTTC.